The rows below give T cell receptor beta chains drawn from one sample of a study of T cell responses to AZD1222 COVID-19 vaccine. Assay: immunoSEQ multiplex PCR; the TCRdb copy retains only in-frame clones and omits some. The sample consists of 110,000 to 150,000 clones, roughly 90% of them appearing once. The source was peripheral blood, collected on day 0 of AZD1222 vaccination. The receptors originated from an adult in good health. Each CDR3 is given with its conserved first and last residue. D genes are given only for firm matches. Clone size is not always given. Where it is, it says once, few, many or a class for expanded clones.

size: NA
length: 14
V: TRBV7-2
D: TRBD1
J: TRBJ2-4
DNA: TGTGCCAGCAGCTCCTCGGGACAGAAAAACATTCAGTACTTC
CDR3: CASSSSGQKNIQYF

size: few
length: 15
V: TRBV21-1
D: NA
J: TRBJ1-2
DNA: TGTGCCAGCAGCAAACTGGGCAGGGGGCATTTTGGCTACACCTTC
CDR3: CASSKLGRGHFGYTF

size: NA
length: 13
V: TRBV28
D: TRBD1
J: TRBJ2-2
DNA: TGTGCCAGCAGAACACAGGGGACCGGGGAGCTGTTTTTT
CDR3: CASRTQGTGELFF

size: NA
length: 15
V: TRBV6-5
D: TRBD1
J: TRBJ1-6
DNA: TGTGCCAGCAGTTACTCGAGACAGGGGAATTCACCCCTCCACTTT
CDR3: CASSYSRQGNSPLHF

size: NA
length: 14
V: TRBV5-1
D: NA
J: TRBJ2-5
DNA: TGCGCCAGCAGCTTGACAGCTACTCAAGAGACCCAGTACTTC
CDR3: CASSLTATQETQYF

size: NA
length: 16
V: TRBV18
D: NA
J: TRBJ1-6
DNA: TGTGCCAGCTCCCGACAGGAGACTCGATATAATTCACCCCTCCACTTT
CDR3: CASSRQETRYNSPLHF

size: NA
length: 13
V: TRBV29-1
D: NA
J: TRBJ2-3
DNA: TGCAGCGTAATAGCGGAGAGCACAGATACGCAGTATTTT
CDR3: CSVIAESTDTQYF

size: NA
length: 16
V: TRBV3-1/TRBV3-2
D: TRBD2
J: TRBJ2-7
DNA: TGTGCCAGCAGCCCGGGACTAGCGGGAGGGATGTACGAGCAGTACTTC
CDR3: CASSPGLAGGMYEQYF

size: NA
length: 13
V: TRBV27
D: NA
J: TRBJ1-4
DNA: TGTGCCAGCAGTTTAGCAACTAGCGAAAAACTGTTTTTT
CDR3: CASSLATSEKLFF

size: NA
length: 17
V: TRBV27
D: TRBD1
J: TRBJ1-2
DNA: TGTGCCAGCAGTTCCCTGACAGGGGAATCCCGAAACTATGGCTACACCTTC
CDR3: CASSSLTGESRNYGYTF

size: NA
length: 16
V: TRBV18
D: NA
J: TRBJ1-2
DNA: TGTGCCAGCTCCACGTCGAATGTGTTCGCGAGGAGTGGCTACACCTTC
CDR3: CASSTSNVFARSGYTF

size: NA
length: 16
V: TRBV5-1
D: TRBD2
J: TRBJ2-1
DNA: TGCGCCAGCAGCTTAGGCGGGGGAAGCTCCTACAATGAGCAGTTCTTC
CDR3: CASSLGGGSSYNEQFF

size: NA
length: 13
V: TRBV6-5
D: TRBD1
J: TRBJ1-1
DNA: TGTGCCGGAACAGGGGGAAGGAACACTGAAGCTTTCTTT
CDR3: CAGTGGRNTEAFF

size: NA
length: 15
V: TRBV28
D: TRBD2
J: TRBJ2-7
DNA: TGTGCCAGCAGTTTATTCACTAGCGGGAGATCCGAGCAGTACTTC
CDR3: CASSLFTSGRSEQYF

size: NA
length: 18
V: TRBV7-9
D: NA
J: TRBJ2-2
DNA: TGTGCCAGCAGCTTCCTGGAGTACTCTTTCGCGAACACCGGGGAGCTGTTTTTT
CDR3: CASSFLEYSFANTGELFF

size: NA
length: 15
V: TRBV5-1
D: TRBD1
J: TRBJ2-3
DNA: TGCGCCAGCAGCTTGGCCGGGACAGGGATTTTTACGCAGTATTTT
CDR3: CASSLAGTGIFTQYF

size: NA
length: 16
V: TRBV6-1
D: NA
J: TRBJ2-2
DNA: TGTGCCAGCAGTGGACGACAGGAGCTGAACACCGGGGAGCTGTTTTTT
CDR3: CASSGRQELNTGELFF

size: NA
length: 16
V: TRBV7-2
D: TRBD1
J: TRBJ2-2
DNA: TGTGCCAGCAGCTTAGGAGGACAGGCGAACACCGGGGAGCTGTTTTTT
CDR3: CASSLGGQANTGELFF

size: NA
length: 17
V: TRBV1
D: NA
J: TRBJ2-2
DNA: TGCACCAGCAGCCAAGACGGCCTAGCGACGAACACCGGGGAGCTGTTTTTT
CDR3: CTSSQDGLATNTGELFF

size: NA
length: 12
V: TRBV12-3/TRBV12-4
D: NA
J: TRBJ1-2
DNA: TGTGCCAGCAGTTTAAATCCCTATGGCTACACCTTC
CDR3: CASSLNPYGYTF

size: NA
length: 13
V: TRBV5-1
D: NA
J: TRBJ2-6
DNA: TGCGCCAGCAGCTTTGAGAGGGGCCACGTCCTGACTTTC
CDR3: CASSFERGHVLTF

size: NA
length: 17
V: TRBV7-9
D: NA
J: TRBJ1-1
DNA: TGTGCCAGCAGCTTGGGAGGCTGGACGCAAGCGAACACTGAAGCTTTCTTT
CDR3: CASSLGGWTQANTEAFF

size: NA
length: 19
V: TRBV4-2
D: NA
J: TRBJ2-4
DNA: TGTGCCAGCAGCCAAGTTGGGGGGTCAGCCCGTGGGGCCAAAAACATTCAGTACTTC
CDR3: CASSQVGGSARGAKNIQYF

size: NA
length: 11
V: TRBV30
D: NA
J: TRBJ1-2
DNA: TGTGCCTGGGCTAAAGCGCTTGGCTACACCTTC
CDR3: CAWAKALGYTF

size: NA
length: 15
V: TRBV6-6
D: TRBD2
J: TRBJ2-5
DNA: TGTGCCAGCACACTAGCGGGGGGTCGCATCGAGACCCAGTACTTC
CDR3: CASTLAGGRIETQYF

size: NA
length: 14
V: TRBV27
D: TRBD1
J: TRBJ2-7
DNA: TGTGCCAGCAGTCTACAGGGGGCGTTCTACGAGCAGTACTTC
CDR3: CASSLQGAFYEQYF

size: NA
length: 13
V: TRBV30
D: NA
J: TRBJ2-2
DNA: TGTGCCTGGAGCCGACAAGCTACCGGGGAGCTGTTTTTT
CDR3: CAWSRQATGELFF

size: few
length: 15
V: TRBV30
D: NA
J: TRBJ1-1
DNA: TGTGCCTGGACCTCACCGGGACGCTTGAACACTGAAGCTTTCTTT
CDR3: CAWTSPGRLNTEAFF

size: few
length: 15
V: TRBV19
D: NA
J: TRBJ2-4
DNA: TGTGCCAGTAGTTTCCTAGATTCGGGTCGAAACATTCAGTACTTC
CDR3: CASSFLDSGRNIQYF

size: NA
length: 16
V: TRBV14
D: NA
J: TRBJ2-4
DNA: TGTGCCAGCAGCCAAGAGCCAGGGCCAGCCAAAAACATTCAGTACTTC
CDR3: CASSQEPGPAKNIQYF

size: NA
length: 15
V: TRBV30
D: NA
J: TRBJ1-4
DNA: TGTGCCTGGAGTGTACCCGAGCGAACTAATGAAAAACTGTTTTTT
CDR3: CAWSVPERTNEKLFF

size: NA
length: 13
V: TRBV27
D: NA
J: TRBJ1-2
DNA: TGTGCCAGCAGTTTCGTGGGATCCGAGGACTACACCTTC
CDR3: CASSFVGSEDYTF

size: few
length: 15
V: TRBV4-2
D: NA
J: TRBJ2-1
DNA: TGTGCCAGCAGCCAAGATTCGGTTGTCTGGGGTGAGCAGTTCTTC
CDR3: CASSQDSVVWGEQFF

size: NA
length: 14
V: TRBV30
D: NA
J: TRBJ1-5
DNA: TGTGCCTGGAGTGCATCAGGGGGCAATCAGCCCCAGCATTTT
CDR3: CAWSASGGNQPQHF

size: NA
length: 14
V: TRBV11-2
D: NA
J: TRBJ1-3
DNA: TGTGCCAGCAGCTTAGGGGGACTGGGAAACACCATATATTTT
CDR3: CASSLGGLGNTIYF

size: NA
length: 15
V: TRBV10-2
D: TRBD2
J: TRBJ2-2
DNA: TGCGCCAGCAGTCCCGGGACTAGCGGAACCGGGGAGCTGTTTTTT
CDR3: CASSPGTSGTGELFF

size: NA
length: 16
V: TRBV5-1
D: TRBD2
J: TRBJ2-1
DNA: TGCGCCAGCAGCCGAACCGGGACTAGCGGGACAAATGAGCAGTTCTTC
CDR3: CASSRTGTSGTNEQFF

size: NA
length: 15
V: TRBV10-1
D: TRBD2
J: TRBJ2-2
DNA: TGCGCCAGCAGTGAAGGAGGGGAGGGCACCGGGGAGCTGTTTTTT
CDR3: CASSEGGEGTGELFF